This T cell receptor beta chain was identified during a study of blood T cells in healthy people across ages. PCR was performed a second time for about 7 to 12 cycles using a sample-barcoded 5' primer and a J-beta primer mix. Each cDNA molecule, via a template-switch adaptor with 12 random nucleotides, was tagged. TCRdb processed the 5' RACE reads anew with MiXCR; each CDR3 protein has one entry. The sample includes roughly 1.7 million distinct CDR3 sequences, roughly 30% of them seen just once. This CDR3 region has 14 residues. Germline V lookup: CDR1 SGHKS, CDR2 YYEKEE (reference sequence). V dropped 9 bases and J dropped 5; count of bases not matched to a gene: 8. This clonotype was seen a few times.

V gene TRBV5-5 combines with J gene TRBJ2-1; TRBD1 matches at 10 bases. The sequencing sample was made of blood. This sequence originates from a woman aged 25 to 39 in good health. CDR3 sequence (DNA): TGTGCCACTCGACAGGGACAGGGGAACAATGAGCAGTTCTTC. Its protein is CATRQGQGNNEQFF.